The 28 T cell receptor beta chains below all came from one sample that was sequenced in a study of graft-versus-host responses after intestinal transplantation. The method was immunoSEQ multiplex PCR; TCRdb's version includes in-frame clones alone and lacks a portion of them. This sample has 12,000 to 15,000 clones; 30% to 35% occur once, and the top ten carry around 6%. Source: alloreactive CD4+ T cells from a mixed lymphocyte reaction culture, taken before intestinal transplant. Subset in this sample: CFSE-low proliferating T cells sorted from roughly six-day pre-transplant mixed lymphocyte reaction (GvH or HvG direction). The source is a human patient who received an intestinal transplant.

This chain connects TRBV7-9 to TRBJ1-6; D gene ambiguous. The CDR3 is made up of 16 amino acids. V lost 4 bases and J 8 bases, leaving 18 bases between the germline ends. From germline, CDR1 is SEHNR and CDR2 FQNEAQ (reference sequence). The CDR3 bases are TGTGCCAGCAGCTCCGATGGGGTGATACGGGATTCACCCCTCCACTTT. This codes for CASSSDGVIRDSPLHF.

The rearrangement uses TRBV5-1 and TRBJ1-2, with 10 bases that match TRBD1. The CDR3 loop spans 14 amino acids. Germline loops: CDR1 SGHRS, CDR2 YFSETQ. The junction had 7 bases not matched to a gene; V was cut back by 6 bases and J by 5 bases. The CDR3 spells CASTQGQGTYGYTF. Written as DNA, the CDR3 is TGCGCCAGCACCCAGGGACAGGGGACATATGGCTACACCTTC.

This clone was seen only a few times. The chain recombines TRBV7-2 with TRBJ2-7, with D tentatively TRBD1 (6 bases). Deletions cut 5 bases from V and 4 bases from J, with 15 bases between. The V gene's germline CDR1 is SGHTA and CDR2 FQGNSA. The CDR3 has 14 residues. The CDR3 DNA is TGTGCCAGCAGCCCACAGGGAAAAAGTTACGAGCAGTACTTC. Its protein product is CASSPQGKSYEQYF.

This clone was recorded many times. V and J are TRBV5-1 and TRBJ2-7; a possible D gene is TRBD2 (7 bases). Germline assignment: CDR1 SGHRS and CDR2 YFSETQ. The CDR3 runs 16 residues. V lost 0 bases and J lost 11, with 24 bases in between. CDR3 amino acids: CASSLGGAGTSVEKYF. In DNA, the CDR3 is TGCGCCAGCAGCTTGGGGGGAGCGGGGACAAGCGTGGAAAAGTACTTC.

This clone ranks as medium-sized. The CDR3 loop is CASSIIGGSSGANVLTF. The CDR3 DNA is TGTGCCAGTAGTATTATTGGAGGGAGCTCTGGGGCCAACGTCCTGACTTTC. The chain couples TRBV19 to TRBJ2-6, with a weak D call TRBD2 (6 bases). The CDR3 runs to 17 residues. Germline CDR1 is LNHDA and CDR2 is SQIVND (reference sequence). V was pared by 3 bases and J by 0 bases, with 12 bases between.

The rearrangement uses TRBV6-5 and TRBJ2-5; 11 bases map to TRBD2. Germline V gives CDR1 MNHEY, CDR2 SVGAGI. The CDR3 has 16 amino acids. V was clipped by 0 bases and J by 4 bases; unmatched bases: 4. In DNA form, the CDR3 reads TGTGCCAGCAGTTACTCCGGGACTAGCGGTATAGAGACCCAGTACTTC. It encodes CASSYSGTSGIETQYF.

The chain couples TRBV15 to TRBJ1-6; 7 bases are shared with TRBD1. The CDR3 length is 14 residues. CDR1 is LNHNV, CDR2 YYDKDF, per germline (reference sequence). Unmatched junction bases numbered 4, after V lost 3 bases and J lost 8 bases. The CDR3 loop reads CATSRQGDHSPLHF. The CDR3 nucleotides are TGTGCCACCAGCAGGCAGGGGGATCATTCACCCCTCCACTTT. Full variable domain (rest looked up from reference TRBV15 and TRBJ1-6): DAMVIQNPRYQVTQFGKPVTLSCSQTLNHNVMYWYQQKSSQAPKLLFHYYDKDFNNEADTPDNFQSRRPNTSFCFLDIRSPGLGDTAMYLCATSRQGDHSPLHFGNGTRLTVT.

As regards this clone: The junction departs from the called germline gene at one end, perhaps through a read error. The V and J genes are TRBV30 and TRBJ2-7; possibly TRBD1 for D (6 bases). The V gene's germline CDR1 is GTSNPN and CDR2 SVGIG (reference sequence). The CDR3 runs to 15 residues. The CDR3 here is CAWSVQQGSSYEQHF. The CDR3 DNA follows: TGTGCCTGGAGTGTCCAACAGGGTAGCTCCTACGAGCAGCACTTC.

This clone showed up just a few times. V gene TRBV5-1 combines with J gene TRBJ2-7; 9 positions agree with TRBD2. Germline values: CDR1 SGHRS, CDR2 YFSETQ. The CDR3 is 16 residues long. With V trimmed by 0 bases and J by 5 bases, 9 bases remained unmatched. The CDR3 DNA reads as TGCGCCAGCAGCTTGGGGTGGGGCGGGAGGGCCGACGAGCAGTACTTC. Translation gives CASSLGWGGRADEQYF.

This clone ranks as medium-sized. This sequence joins TRBV9 and TRBJ2-7, with D perhaps being TRBD1 or TRBD2 (6 bases each). Germline V lookup: CDR1 SGDLS, CDR2 YYNGEE. This CDR3 has 15 residues. Trimming left V 4 bases short and J 4 bases short, with 18 bases between. CDR3 region: CASSSGGGQEYEQYF. The CDR3, as DNA: TGTGCCAGCAGCTCGGGTGGGGGGCAGGAATACGAGCAGTACTTC.

This sequence joins TRBV11-1 and TRBJ1-4; perhaps TRBD1 as D (5 bases). In germline, CDR1 is SGHAT, CDR2 FQDESV (reference sequence). There are 14 residues in the CDR3. Between the trimmed V and J ends, which lost 5 bases and 4 bases, there was a span of 11 bases. Here the CDR3 reads CASSRDLYNEKLFF. The CDR3 DNA is TGTGCCAGCAGCCGGGACTTGTATAATGAAAAACTGTTTTTT. Based on the CDR3 plus reference TRBV11-1 and TRBJ1-4, the full variable domain is EAEVAQSPRYKITEKSQAVAFWCDPISGHATLYWYRQILGQGPELLVQFQDESVVDDSQLPKDRFSAERLKGVDSTLKIQPAELGDSAMYLCASSRDLYNEKLFFGSGTQLSVL.

This clone appeared a few times. The chain joins TRBV28 to TRBJ1-5; the match to TRBD1 covers 7 bases. Germline V gives CDR1 MDHEN, CDR2 SYDVKM. V lost 5 bases to trimming and J lost 8 bases; unmatched junction nucleotides: 15. CDR3 length: 16 residues. CDR3 sequence: CASSRDRAHWIEPQHF. The CDR3 DNA reads TGTGCCAGCAGTCGCGACAGGGCCCACTGGATAGAGCCCCAGCATTTT.

This clone was seen a few times. V and J are TRBV6-5 and TRBJ2-4; maybe TRBD1 (5 bases). This CDR3 region has 14 residues. The V gene lost 6 bases and the J gene lost 8 bases, with 17 bases spanning the gap. CDR1 MNHEY and CDR2 SVGAGI come from the germline V gene. Here the CDR3 reads CASSRTRSAHIQYF. CDR3 nucleotides: TGTGCCAGCAGCAGGACACGGTCGGCACACATTCAGTACTTC.

This clone was seen only a few times. This chain uses TRBV7-2 with TRBJ2-3; the match to TRBD1 covers 9 bases. The junction had 6 bases not matched to a gene; V was cut back by 1 base and J by 1 base. Germline loops: CDR1 SGHTA, CDR2 FQGNSA. This CDR3 has 17 residues. Written as DNA, the CDR3 is TGTGCCAGCAGCTTAGATAGGAGACAGGGGGGCACAGATACGCAGTATTTT. This sequence encodes CASSLDRRQGGTDTQYF. The full variable domain, its missing parts supplied by reference TRBV7-2 and TRBJ2-3, is GAGVSQSPSNKVTEKGKDVELRCDPISGHTALYWYRQSLGQGLEFLIYFQGNSAPDKSGLPSDRFSAERTGGSVSTLTIQRTQQEDSAVYLCASSLDRRQGGTDTQYFGPGTRLTVL.

This clone has more than one count but fewer than ten. This rearrangement joins TRBV6-5 to TRBJ2-2, with D uncertain. Trimming left V 0 bases short and J 7 bases short, with 12 bases between. The length of the CDR3 is 15 residues. CDR1 is MNHEY, CDR2 SVGAGI, per germline. CDR3 coding DNA: TGTGCCAGCAGTTACTCGACTGGGATCGGCGGGGAGCTGTTTTTT. Its translation: CASSYSTGIGGELFF.

This chain uses TRBV29-1 with TRBJ2-1; D is possibly TRBD2 (6 bases). Per germline, CDR1 SQVTM and CDR2 ANQGSEA. This CDR3 comprises 14 residues. The germline V and J ends were trimmed by 5 bases and 6 bases, with 17 bases remaining between them. The CDR3 here is CSVRDSGRFNEQFF. The CDR3, as DNA: TGCAGCGTTAGGGACTCCGGGCGGTTCAATGAGCAGTTCTTC.

There are a few counts of this clone. A read error may produce the germline difference seen at one junction end. CDR3 in DNA: TGTGCCAGCAGTCGGACTAGGCGAGCCTACGAGCAGTACTTC. This sequence encodes CASSRTRRAYEQYF. The chain is built from TRBV10-3 and TRBJ2-7, with 7 positions matching TRBD2. Germline V gene data show CDR1 as ENHRY and CDR2 as SYGVKD. The CDR3 has 14 amino acids.

The chain joins TRBV5-4 to TRBJ2-1, with 9 bases identical to TRBD2. V lost 3 bases, J lost 10 bases, and 5 bases stayed unmatched. Germline V gene sequence: CDR1 SGHNT, CDR2 YYREEE (reference sequence). The CDR3 spans 13 residues. CDR3 DNA sequence: TGTGCCAGCAGCTCCCCTGGACTAGCGGAGCAGTTCTTC. It translates to CASSSPGLAEQFF.

The sample holds a few counts of this clone. The chain combines TRBV27 with TRBJ2-7, with D perhaps matching TRBD1 (5 bases). The CDR3 covers 13 residues. Germline V gene sequence: CDR1 MNHEY, CDR2 SMNVEV (reference sequence). Trimming shortened V by 6 bases and J by 6 bases, and 15 bases separated the two germline ends. The CDR3 loop reads CASSPYAGPEQYF. The CDR3 nucleotides are TGTGCCAGCAGCCCTTATGCAGGGCCCGAGCAGTACTTC.

The chain employs TRBV6-6 and TRBJ1-5, with TRBD1 identical over 7 bases. CDR1 and CDR2 from the germline V gene are MNHNY and SVGAGI (reference sequence). The V gene end was trimmed by 6 bases and the J gene end by 2 bases; junction bases not matched to a gene: 7. This CDR3 contains 15 residues. The CDR3 loop is CASRKQGRGNQPQHF. The CDR3 DNA sequence: TGTGCCAGCAGAAAACAGGGGAGAGGCAATCAGCCCCAGCATTTT.

This clone has a handful of counts. The chain's CDR3 is CASSRTPYSFKKLFF. Written as DNA, the CDR3 is TGTGCCAGCAGCCGGACACCCTACTCTTTTAAAAAACTGTTTTTT. This rearrangement joins TRBV9 to TRBJ1-4, with a tentative D call TRBD1 (5 bases). The length of the CDR3 is 15 residues. CDR1 is SGDLS and CDR2 is YYNGEE in the germline V gene. V lost 4 bases and J 9 bases, leaving 19 bases between the germline ends.

This clone was seen more than once but under ten times. The V and J genes are TRBV6-5 and TRBJ2-3; D call uncertain. This CDR3 is built from 14 residues. The germline gives CDR1 MNHEY, CDR2 SVGAGI. Trimming pared 2 bases from V and 1 base from J, leaving 7 bases between. The CDR3 DNA follows: TGTGCCAGCAGTTACCTACGGGGCACAGATACGCAGTATTTT. It specifies CASSYLRGTDTQYF.

The chain links TRBV10-1 to TRBJ2-1; D is possibly TRBD2 (5 bases). The germline CDR1 and CDR2 sequences are WNHNN and SYGVQD (reference sequence). V lost 4 bases and J lost 5, with 9 bases in between. The CDR3 has 13 residues. The chain's CDR3 is CASSGTGNNEQFF. The CDR3, as DNA: TGCGCCAGCAGTGGGACGGGAAACAATGAGCAGTTCTTC.

This clone is categorized as large. This rearrangement joins TRBV27 to TRBJ1-2; 8 nucleotides agree with TRBD1. The CDR3 runs to 16 residues. In germline, CDR1 is MNHEY, CDR2 SMNVEV (reference sequence). V shed 4 bases, J shed 4 bases, and the junction held 11 bases outside the gene matches. The CDR3 DNA sequence: TGTGCCAGCAGTTCTAAGGGACAGGCGAGTGGCTATGGCTACACCTTC. Its protein product is CASSSKGQASGYGYTF.

The DNA for the CDR3 is TGTGCCTGGAGTGCGGGATTAGCGGGAGTGATCTCCTACAATGAGCAGTTCTTC. Protein sequence: CAWSAGLAGVISYNEQFF. J is TRBJ2-1 and V is TRBV30; TRBD2 matches at 9 bases. Germline V gene data show CDR1 as GTSNPN and CDR2 as SVGIG (reference sequence). This CDR3 region has 18 residues. Unmatched junction bases numbered 10, after V lost 1 base and J lost 0 bases.

This clone was seen a handful of times. J is TRBJ2-5 and V is TRBV7-9; D call uncertain. CDR3 length equals 11 residues. The ends were cut back, 4 bases at V and 5 bases at J, with 5 bases in the middle. The germline CDR1 and CDR2 sequences are SEHNR and FQNEAQ (reference sequence). The CDR3 region is CASSSRETQYF. The CDR3 DNA reads as TGTGCCAGCAGCTCTAGGGAGACCCAGTACTTC.

This clone has only one observation. The gene calls are TRBV12-5 and TRBJ2-3, with 11 nucleotides matching TRBD2. The CDR3 contains 17 residues. From germline, CDR1 is LGHNT and CDR2 FRNRAP. Trimming removed 1 base from V and 2 bases from J; junction bases left unmatched: 5. The CDR3 region is CASGLGRTSGPTDTQYF. The CDR3 region has the DNA TGTGCTAGTGGTTTGGGACGGACTAGCGGGCCCACAGATACGCAGTATTTT.

This clone is labeled medium-sized. The chain's CDR3 is CASSAGQAVPGNTIYF. The CDR3 nucleotides read TGCGCCAGCAGCGCAGGACAGGCAGTCCCTGGAAACACCATATATTTT. The chain has TRBV5-1 and TRBJ1-3, with 7 bases identical to TRBD1. Germline V gene lookup returns CDR1 SGHRS and CDR2 YFSETQ. This CDR3 is 16 amino acids long. Germline trimming cut 4 bases from V and 2 bases from J; bases unmatched to any gene: 9.